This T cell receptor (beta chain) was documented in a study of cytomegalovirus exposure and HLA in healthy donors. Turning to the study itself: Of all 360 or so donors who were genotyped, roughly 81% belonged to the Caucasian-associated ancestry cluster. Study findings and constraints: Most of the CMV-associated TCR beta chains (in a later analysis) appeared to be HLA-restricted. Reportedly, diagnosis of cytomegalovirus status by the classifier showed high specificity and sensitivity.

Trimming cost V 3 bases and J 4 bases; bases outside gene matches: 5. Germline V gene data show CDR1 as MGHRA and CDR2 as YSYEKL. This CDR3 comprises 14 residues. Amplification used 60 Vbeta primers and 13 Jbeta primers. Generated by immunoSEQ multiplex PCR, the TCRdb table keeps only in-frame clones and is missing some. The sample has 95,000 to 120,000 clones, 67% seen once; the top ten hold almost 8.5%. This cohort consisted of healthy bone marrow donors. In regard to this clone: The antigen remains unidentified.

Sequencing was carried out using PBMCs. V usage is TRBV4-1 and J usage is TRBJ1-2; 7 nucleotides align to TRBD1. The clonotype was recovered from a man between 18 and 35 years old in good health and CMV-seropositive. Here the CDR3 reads CASSQTGLGYGYTF. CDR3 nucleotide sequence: TGCGCCAGCAGCCAGACAGGGTTGGGCTATGGCTACACCTTC.